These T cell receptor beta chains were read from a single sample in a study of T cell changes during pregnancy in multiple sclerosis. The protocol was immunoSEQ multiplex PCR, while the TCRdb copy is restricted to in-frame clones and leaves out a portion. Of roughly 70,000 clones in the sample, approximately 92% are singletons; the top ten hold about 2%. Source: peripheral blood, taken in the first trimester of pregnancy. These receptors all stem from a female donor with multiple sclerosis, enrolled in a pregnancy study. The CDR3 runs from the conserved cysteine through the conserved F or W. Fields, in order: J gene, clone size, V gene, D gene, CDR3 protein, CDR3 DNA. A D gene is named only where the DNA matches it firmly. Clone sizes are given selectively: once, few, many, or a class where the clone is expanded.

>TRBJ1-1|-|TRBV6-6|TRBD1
CASSYPGQGNTEAFF
TGTGCCAGCAGTTACCCGGGACAGGGGAACACTGAAGCTTTCTTT
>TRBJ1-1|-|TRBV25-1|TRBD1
CASSGYRGQGFSTEAFF
TGTGCCAGCAGTGGGTACAGGGGACAGGGATTTAGCACTGAAGCTTTCTTT
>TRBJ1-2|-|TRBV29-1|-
CSVDAGGGYGYTF
TGCAGCGTTGACGCGGGGGGCGGGTATGGCTACACCTTC
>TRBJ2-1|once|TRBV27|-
CASSLFRGEQFF
TGTGCCAGCAGTTTATTCCGGGGGGAGCAGTTCTTC
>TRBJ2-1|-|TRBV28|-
CASSATWTTPTHNEQFF
TGTGCCAGCAGTGCTACCTGGACTACCCCCACCCACAATGAGCAGTTCTTC
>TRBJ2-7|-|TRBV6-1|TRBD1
CASRAGQAYEQYF
TGTGCCAGCAGGGCCGGACAGGCCTACGAGCAGTACTTC
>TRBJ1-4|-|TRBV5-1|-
CASSLVAGQDEKLFF
TGCGCCAGCAGCTTGGTGGCAGGACAAGATGAAAAACTGTTTTTT
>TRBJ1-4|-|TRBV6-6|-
CASSYAYRVNEKLFF
TGTGCCAGCAGTTACGCATACAGGGTTAATGAAAAACTGTTTTTT
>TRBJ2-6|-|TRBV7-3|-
CASSGTGYRANVLTF
TGTGCCAGCAGCGGAACAGGGTACCGGGCCAACGTCCTGACTTTC
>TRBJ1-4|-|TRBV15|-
CATSRGPEETLFF
TGTGCCACCAGCAGAGGTCCTGAAGAGACTCTGTTTTTT
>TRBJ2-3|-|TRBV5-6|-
CASSFATIRTDTQYF
TGTGCCAGCAGCTTCGCGACTATTCGCACAGATACGCAGTATTTT
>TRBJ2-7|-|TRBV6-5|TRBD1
CASSQTGIEQYF
TGTGCCAGCAGTCAGACAGGGATCGAGCAGTACTTC
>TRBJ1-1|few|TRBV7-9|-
CASSLALEGTEAFF
TGTGCCAGCAGCTTAGCGCTGGAGGGAACTGAAGCTTTCTTT
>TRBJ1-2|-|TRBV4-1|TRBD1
CASQGATNYGYTF
TGCGCCAGCCAGGGGGCAACCAACTATGGCTACACCTTC
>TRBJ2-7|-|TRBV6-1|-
CASSSEGSYEQYF
TGTGCCAGCAGCAGCGAAGGCTCCTACGAGCAGTACTTC
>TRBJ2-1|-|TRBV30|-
CAWSGWRSSYNEQFF
TGTGCCTGGAGTGGGTGGCGGAGCTCCTACAATGAGCAGTTCTTC
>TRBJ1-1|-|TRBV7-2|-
CASSLDRGYNTEAFF
TGTGCCAGCAGCTTAGATAGGGGGTATAACACTGAAGCTTTCTTT
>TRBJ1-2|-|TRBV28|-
CASSSPGEAVRGYTF
TGTGCCAGCAGTTCCCCCGGGGAGGCAGTTAGGGGCTACACCTTC
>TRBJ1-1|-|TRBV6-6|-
CASSSGARTEAFF
TGTGCCAGCAGTTCAGGGGCGCGGACTGAAGCTTTCTTT
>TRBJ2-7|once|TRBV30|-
CAWNRVGYEQYF
TGTGCCTGGAACAGGGTGGGCTACGAGCAGTACTTC
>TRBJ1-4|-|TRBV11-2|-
CASSLAGGDEKLFF
TGTGCCAGCAGCTTAGCCGGGGGGGATGAAAAACTGTTTTTT
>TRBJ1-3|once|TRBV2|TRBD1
CASIPSQGGGNTIYF
TGTGCCAGCATCCCGAGTCAGGGGGGAGGAAACACCATATATTTT
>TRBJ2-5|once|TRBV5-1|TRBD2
CASRASGGQETQYF
TGCGCCAGCAGAGCTAGCGGGGGACAAGAGACCCAGTACTTC
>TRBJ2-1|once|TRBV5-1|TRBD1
CASSRGGQGRAEQFF
TGCGCCAGCAGCCGCGGGGGACAGGGGAGGGCTGAGCAGTTCTTC
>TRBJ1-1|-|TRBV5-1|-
CASSFGVDTEAFF
TGCGCCAGCAGCTTCGGGGTCGACACTGAAGCTTTCTTT
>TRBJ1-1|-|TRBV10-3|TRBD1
CAIGQGALAFF
TGTGCCATCGGACAGGGGGCATTAGCTTTCTTT
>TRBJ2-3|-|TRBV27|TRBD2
CASSPAAGVSDTQYF
TGTGCCAGCAGCCCGGCGGCGGGAGTTTCAGATACGCAGTATTTT
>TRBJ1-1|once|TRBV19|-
CASTPSRGGNTEAFF
TGTGCCAGTACCCCCTCCCGGGGAGGGAACACTGAAGCTTTCTTT
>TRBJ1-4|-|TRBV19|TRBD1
CASSTQTGDSEKLFF
TGTGCCAGTAGTACACAGACAGGGGACTCTGAAAAACTGTTTTTT
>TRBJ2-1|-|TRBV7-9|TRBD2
CASSLQLAEYNEQFF
TGTGCCAGCAGCCTCCAACTAGCGGAATACAATGAGCAGTTCTTC
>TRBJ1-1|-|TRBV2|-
CASSAEANTEAFF
TGTGCCAGCAGTGCGGAGGCCAACACTGAAGCTTTCTTT
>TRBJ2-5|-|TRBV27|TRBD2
CASSLSSGGARTQYF
TGTGCCAGCAGTTTATCTAGCGGGGGGGCCCGGACCCAGTACTTC
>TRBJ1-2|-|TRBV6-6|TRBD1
CASSPNPGQGASGYTF
TGTGCCAGCAGTCCAAACCCGGGACAGGGGGCAAGTGGCTACACCTTC
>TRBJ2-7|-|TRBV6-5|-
CASSLTGLGNEQYF
TGTGCCAGCAGTCTGACAGGCCTTGGTAACGAGCAGTACTTC
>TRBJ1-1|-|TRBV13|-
CASSLGNSGNTEAFF
TGTGCCAGCAGCTTAGGGAATTCGGGGAACACTGAAGCTTTCTTT
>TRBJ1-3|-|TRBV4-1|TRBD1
CASSPGQGSGNTIYF
TGCGCCAGCAGCCCGGGACAGGGATCTGGAAACACCATATATTTT
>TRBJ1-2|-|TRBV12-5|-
CASGSPTISYTF
TGTGCTAGTGGTTCCCCGACAATCAGCTACACCTTC
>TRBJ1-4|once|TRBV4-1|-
CASSQRNGNEKLFF
TGCGCCAGCAGCCAAAGGAACGGGAATGAAAAACTGTTTTTT
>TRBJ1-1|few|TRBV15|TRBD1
CATSRPRQGARRTEAFF
TGTGCCACCAGCAGACCTCGCCAGGGGGCGCGAAGAACTGAAGCTTTCTTT
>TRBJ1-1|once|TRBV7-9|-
CASSSSGQNTEAFF
TGTGCCAGCAGCTCATCGGGACAGAACACTGAAGCTTTCTTT
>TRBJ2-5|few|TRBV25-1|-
CASSESRGYETQYF
TGTGCCAGCAGTGAATCAAGGGGGTACGAGACCCAGTACTTC
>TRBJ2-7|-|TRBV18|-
CASSPPAGYEQYF
TGTGCCAGCTCACCACCCGCGGGCTACGAGCAGTACTTC
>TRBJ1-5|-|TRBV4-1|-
CASSQEWANQPQHF
TGCGCCAGCAGCCAAGAGTGGGCCAATCAGCCCCAGCATTTT
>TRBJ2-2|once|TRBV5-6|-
CASSPHGGNTGELFF
TGTGCCAGCAGCCCTCACGGCGGTAACACCGGGGAGCTGTTTTTT